The source of this T cell receptor (beta chain) is a study of tumor and adjacent non-tumor tissue in lung cancer. Across the whole study: Stage I to III disease affected approximately 11 men and roughly five women aged 31 to 76. Samples averaged around 3.9 million productive TCRbeta reads each. The study, taken as a whole, reports: Higher tumor TCR diversity was associated with shorter survival.

The CDR3 is 15 amino acids. V dropped 4 bases and J dropped 4 bases, with 14 bases sitting between them. Germline-derived CDR1 and CDR2 are MNHNS and SASEGT. TCRbeta libraries were built with three rounds of nested PCR, modified from ARM-PCR. TCRdb passed the multiplex PCR reads through MiXCR, listing each CDR3 protein once. The sample has 90,000 to 100,000 distinct CDR3 sequences, 75% to 85% seen once. This clonotype occurred once. Its antigen remains unidentified. The template was RNA from unsorted bulk tissue. This non-tumor lung sample came from over 3 cm beyond the tumor edge. Between August and November 2014, newly diagnosed, chemotherapy-naive lung cancer patients underwent thoracic surgery in China.

This clonotype was obtained from a man between 60 and 75 years old with small cell lung cancer. The sample taken for sequencing was distant non-tumor lung tissue. The V and J genes are TRBV6-1 and TRBJ2-1; D could derive from TRBD1 or TRBD2 (7 bases each). The CDR3 spells CASSGSRGGYNEQFF. CDR3 sequence (DNA): TGTGCCAGCAGTGGGAGCAGGGGGGGGTACAATGAGCAGTTCTTC.